Listed below are T cell receptor beta chains from one sample, sequenced in a study of vaccination and CD4 T cells after COVID-19. These receptors are not linked to any known antigen. MiXCR, run by TCRdb on the PCR reads, gives a single entry per CDR3 protein. The sample has around 20,000 distinct CDR3 sequences, approximately 50% seen once. This material consisted of CD4+ T cells from blood, cultured in vitro, taken before SARS-CoV-2 vaccination. The receptors were sampled from a human donor who had recovered from COVID-19. CDR3s include the opening cysteine and the closing phenylalanine or tryptophan. The D gene is left open where the match is weak. Clone sizes are given selectively: once, few, many, or a class where the clone is expanded.

CASSERGEMNTEAFF | TGTGCCAGCAGTGAAAGGGGGGAGATGAACACTGAAGCTTTCTTT | TRBJ1-1 | few | NA | 15 | TRBV6-1
CSARGPETGLFGQPQHF | TGCAGTGCTAGAGGGCCGGAGACAGGGCTCTTCGGTCAGCCCCAGCATTTT | TRBJ1-5 | NA | TRBD1 | 17 | TRBV20-1
CASSIGGQLNQPQHF | TGTGCCAGTAGTATTGGGGGGCAGCTCAATCAGCCCCAGCATTTT | TRBJ1-5 | NA | NA | 15 | TRBV19
CASSLMRLADYEQYF | TGTGCCAGCAGTTTAATGCGACTAGCGGATTACGAGCAGTACTTC | TRBJ2-7 | few | TRBD2 | 15 | TRBV28
CASSGGYNEQFF | TGTGCCAGCAGCGGGGGATACAATGAGCAGTTCTTC | TRBJ2-1 | once | NA | 12 | TRBV27
CASSPRGFRTDTQYF | TGTGCCAGCAGCCCCAGAGGATTCCGCACAGATACGCAGTATTTT | TRBJ2-3 | once | NA | 15 | TRBV7-3
CSARDLSVAVNTGELFF | TGCAGTGCTAGAGATCTCTCGGTGGCTGTAAACACCGGGGAGCTGTTTTTT | TRBJ2-2 | NA | NA | 17 | TRBV20-1
CASSEGRGHGELFF | TGTGCCAGCAGCGAAGGCCGGGGCCACGGGGAGCTGTTTTTT | TRBJ2-2 | NA | NA | 14 | TRBV7-3
CASSVGQNQPQHF | TGTGCCAGCAGTGTGGGACAGAATCAGCCCCAGCATTTT | TRBJ1-5 | NA | TRBD1 | 13 | TRBV27
CAGRRDNTDTQYF | TGTGCCGGCCGCCGGGACAACACAGATACGCAGTATTTT | TRBJ2-3 | NA | NA | 13 | TRBV5-4
CASSLVQANTEAFF | TGTGCCAGCAGCTTGGTACAGGCAAACACTGAAGCTTTCTTT | TRBJ1-1 | NA | NA | 14 | TRBV7-2
CASSELTGDGETQYF | TGTGCCAGCAGTGAACTGACAGGGGATGGGGAGACCCAGTACTTC | TRBJ2-5 | NA | TRBD1 | 15 | TRBV9
CASSGDRGLLETQYF | TGTGCCAGCAGTGGGGACAGGGGGCTTCTGGAGACCCAGTACTTC | TRBJ2-5 | NA | TRBD1 | 15 | TRBV6-1
CSVEENLRETQYF | TGCAGCGTTGAAGAAAATCTCCGGGAGACCCAGTACTTC | TRBJ2-5 | NA | NA | 13 | TRBV29-1
CASSLRAADNEQFF | TGTGCCAGCAGCTTACGAGCGGCTGACAATGAGCAGTTCTTC | TRBJ2-1 | NA | NA | 14 | TRBV7-3
CSASPDRVVGIQYF | TGCAGTGCTAGCCCAGACAGGGTGGTAGGCATTCAGTACTTC | TRBJ2-4 | NA | TRBD1 | 14 | TRBV20-1
CSAKGGLAGGYGAGELFF | TGCAGTGCTAAGGGAGGGCTAGCGGGAGGTTATGGGGCCGGGGAGCTGTTTTTT | TRBJ2-2 | NA | TRBD2 | 18 | TRBV20-1
CASTRGDQPQHF | TGTGCCAGCACCAGGGGTGATCAGCCCCAGCATTTT | TRBJ1-5 | NA | NA | 12 | TRBV6-1
CASSDRGLETQYF | TGTGCCAGCAGTGACCGGGGGTTAGAGACCCAGTACTTC | TRBJ2-5 | few | NA | 13 | TRBV2
CASSRQGSGYTF | TGTGCCAGCAGTCGACAGGGAAGTGGCTACACCTTC | TRBJ1-2 | NA | TRBD1 | 12 | TRBV12-3/TRBV12-4
CASSLRGGSETQYF | TGTGCCAGCAGCCTCCGGGGAGGGAGCGAGACCCAGTACTTC | TRBJ2-5 | NA | TRBD2 | 14 | TRBV7-9
CSASVGGRPYEQYF | TGCAGTGCTAGTGTGGGAGGCAGACCCTACGAGCAGTACTTC | TRBJ2-7 | few | NA | 14 | TRBV20-1
CASSEARQYSYEQYF | TGTGCCAGCAGTGAAGCCCGACAGTACTCCTACGAGCAGTACTTC | TRBJ2-7 | once | NA | 15 | TRBV6-1
CASSEAGGSSYEQYF | TGTGCCAGCAGTGAAGCGGGGGGCAGCTCCTACGAGCAGTACTTC | TRBJ2-7 | few | NA | 15 | TRBV6-1
CASSQSQVGSYEQYF | TGCGCCAGCAGCCAATCACAGGTGGGCTCCTACGAGCAGTACTTC | TRBJ2-7 | NA | NA | 15 | TRBV4-3
CASSGYGTGDIQYF | TGTGCCAGCAGCGGTTACGGGACAGGTGACATTCAGTACTTC | TRBJ2-4 | NA | TRBD1 | 14 | TRBV7-2
CASSEANLNTEAFF | TGTGCCAGCAGTGAAGCTAACTTGAACACTGAAGCTTTCTTT | TRBJ1-1 | NA | NA | 14 | TRBV6-1
CASSLTDQGLGTGELFF | TGCGCCAGCAGCTTGACCGATCAGGGACTGGGGACCGGGGAGCTGTTTTTT | TRBJ2-2 | NA | NA | 17 | TRBV5-1
CASRVGGPYGYTF | TGTGCCAGCAGGGTAGGGGGACCCTATGGCTACACCTTC | TRBJ1-2 | NA | NA | 13 | TRBV28
CARTGIGLPYNEQFF | TGTGCCAGGACAGGGATAGGGCTACCCTACAATGAGCAGTTCTTC | TRBJ2-1 | NA | TRBD1 | 15 | TRBV19
CASRSTGGGETQYF | TGTGCCAGCAGATCGACAGGGGGAGGAGAGACCCAGTACTTC | TRBJ2-5 | NA | TRBD1 | 14 | TRBV7-9
CASIRWDNEQFF | TGTGCCAGCATTAGGTGGGACAATGAGCAGTTCTTC | TRBJ2-1 | NA | NA | 12 | TRBV6-1
CASSSRLVGEQFF | TGTGCCAGCAGCTCCAGACTAGTGGGCGAGCAGTTCTTC | TRBJ2-1 | NA | NA | 13 | TRBV7-2
CASRAGTARGGYTF | TGTGCCAGCAGGGCCGGGACAGCGCGTGGGGGCTACACCTTC | TRBJ1-2 | NA | TRBD1 | 14 | TRBV12-3/TRBV12-4
CSAPPPGVSNTGELFF | TGCAGTGCTCCCCCCCCCGGGGTTTCGAACACCGGGGAGCTGTTTTTT | TRBJ2-2 | few | NA | 16 | TRBV20-1
CASSLVIPSTDTQYF | TGTGCCAGCAGTTTAGTGATCCCTAGCACAGATACGCAGTATTTT | TRBJ2-3 | NA | NA | 15 | TRBV12-3/TRBV12-4